This TCR beta chain was identified in a study of response to subunit inactivated influenza vaccine. The CDR3 is 12 residues long. Germline-derived CDR1 and CDR2 are ENHRY and SYGVKD. V was cut by 4 bases and J by 7 bases, with 10 bases left in between. Of note for this clonotype: What it binds is unknown.

TCRdb reprocessed the RT-PCR reads via MiXCR and lists one record per CDR3 protein. Here the sample spans 600,000 to 850,000 distinct CDR3 sequences, around 15% being singletons. The study's findings and limits: Authors suggested few new T cells are recruited by each seasonal influenza vaccination.

This clonotype was sampled from a man in his fifties who received an inactivated influenza vaccine. The chain couples TRBV10-3 to TRBJ1-2; possibly TRBD1 for D (5 bases). The starting material was PBMCs from blood, obtained roughly 2 weeks before vaccination. The CDR3 sequence: CAISGRDGGYTF. CDR3 DNA: TGTGCCATCAGTGGTCGGGACGGTGGCTACACCTTC.